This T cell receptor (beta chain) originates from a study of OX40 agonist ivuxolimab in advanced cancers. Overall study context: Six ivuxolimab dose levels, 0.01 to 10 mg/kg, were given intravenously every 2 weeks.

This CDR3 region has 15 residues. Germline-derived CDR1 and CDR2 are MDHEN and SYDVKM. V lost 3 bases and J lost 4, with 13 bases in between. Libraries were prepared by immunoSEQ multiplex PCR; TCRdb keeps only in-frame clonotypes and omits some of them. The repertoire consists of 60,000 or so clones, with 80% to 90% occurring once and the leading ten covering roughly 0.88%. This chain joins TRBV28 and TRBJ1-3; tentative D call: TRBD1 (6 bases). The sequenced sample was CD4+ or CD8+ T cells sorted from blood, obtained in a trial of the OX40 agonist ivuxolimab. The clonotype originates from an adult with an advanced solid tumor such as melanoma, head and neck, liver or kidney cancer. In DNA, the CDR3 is TGTGCCAGCAGTTTGTTCGGTCAGGGGGGAAACACCATATATTTT. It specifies CASSLFGQGGNTIYF.